The 10 T cell receptor beta chains listed next were all sequenced from one sample in a study of CD8+ T cells in alopecia areata. Treatment indicated: oral pan-JAK inhibitor, 5-10 mg twice daily. Sequencing used cDNA as its template, made by extracting RNA and reverse transcribing it. Sequencing used immunoSEQ multiplex PCR; TCRdb keeps in-frame clones, though not all of them. The sample records about 180,000 clones, roughly half being singletons. Sample: CD8+ T cells sorted from blood, taken at week 52, from a patient treated with tofacitinib. The origin of the receptors is a human donor with alopecia areata.

This clone was seen a handful of times. This chain links TRBV2 with TRBJ2-7; the D is unclear. Germline V gene lookup returns CDR1 SNHLY and CDR2 FYNNEI. Trimming shortened V by 5 bases and J by 2 bases, and 16 bases separated the two germline ends. This CDR3 spans 15 amino acids. Here the CDR3 DNA reads TGTGCCAGCAGTCGAATATCCGGCAGTACCTACGAGCAGTACTTC. The encoded protein is CASSRISGSTYEQYF.

V is TRBV29-1 and J is TRBJ2-1, with 15 bases lining up with TRBD2. There are 16 residues in the CDR3. Germline trimming cut 6 bases from V and 1 base from J; bases unmatched to any gene: 4. Germline V gene data show CDR1 as SQVTM and CDR2 as ANQGSEA. For the CDR3, the DNA is TGCAGCGTGTATGGGACTAGCGGGGGGTCCTACAATGAGCAGTTCTTC. Translating gives CSVYGTSGGSYNEQFF.

The chain has TRBV30 and TRBJ2-7, with TRBD2 identical over 8 bases. This CDR3 contains 14 residues. The V segment lost 5 bases and the J segment 3 bases; nucleotides outside the gene matches: 9. Per germline, CDR1 GTSNPN and CDR2 SVGIG (reference sequence). CDR3 residues: CAWSLGGAIYEQYF. As DNA, the CDR3 is TGTGCCTGGTCCCTCGGGGGGGCTATCTACGAGCAGTACTTC.

In this sample, this clone turned up a few times. The CDR3 region is CAISEGSEAFF. DNA for the CDR3: TGTGCCATCAGTGAGGGGAGTGAAGCTTTCTTT. The rearrangement uses TRBV10-3 and TRBJ1-1; no clear D gene. The CDR3 has 11 residues. Trimming took off 2 bases at V and 7 bases at J, with 5 bases between the two ends. Germline loops: CDR1 ENHRY, CDR2 SYGVKD.

The chain uses TRBV2 and TRBJ2-5; D is tentatively TRBD1 or TRBD2 (6 bases each). The CDR3 is made up of 16 amino acids. Trimming cost V 3 bases and J 4 bases, with 18 bases left between them. Germline V CDR1 and CDR2: SNHLY, FYNNEI. The chain's CDR3 is CASSDHLGRGGETQYF. The CDR3 DNA sequence: TGTGCCAGCAGTGATCACCTCGGGAGAGGGGGAGAGACCCAGTACTTC.

The CDR3 nucleotides read TGTGCCAGCAATCTCGACAGGGACAATGAGCAGTTCTTC. Residues: CASNLDRDNEQFF. The chain recombines TRBV7-9 with TRBJ2-1, with 7 bases aligning to TRBD1. Germline loops: CDR1 SEHNR, CDR2 FQNEAQ (reference sequence). V trimming: 7 bases; J trimming: 5 bases; junction bases outside the gene matches: 5. The CDR3 runs to 13 residues.

This clone was found a few times. The chain carries TRBV6-1 and TRBJ1-4, with no clear D. Germline lookup yields CDR1 MNHNS and CDR2 SASEGT. CDR3 length equals 15 residues. The germline V and J ends were trimmed by 3 bases and 0 bases, with 8 bases remaining between them. In DNA form, the CDR3 reads TGTGCCAGCAGTGACGGGCATCCAACTAATGAAAAACTGTTTTTT. Translation: CASSDGHPTNEKLFF.

The chain joins TRBV9 to TRBJ1-6; 9 bases match TRBD1. Germline values: CDR1 SGDLS, CDR2 YYNGEE. Unmatched junction bases numbered 6, after V lost 0 bases and J lost 11 bases. This CDR3 has 15 amino acids. The CDR3: CASSVGGTGFTPLHF. The DNA for the CDR3 is TGTGCCAGCAGCGTAGGAGGGACAGGGTTCACACCCCTCCACTTT.

The chain links TRBV7-8 to TRBJ2-7; D assignment may be TRBD1 or TRBD2 (5 bases each). V lost 5 bases to trimming and J lost 3 bases, with 14 bases between them. This CDR3 region has 14 residues. Germline lookup yields CDR1 SGHVS and CDR2 FQNEAQ. The CDR3 DNA is TGTGCCAGCAGCCAAAGGGACGGAGACTACGAGCAGTACTTC. Translating it yields CASSQRDGDYEQYF.

CDR3 DNA sequence: TGTGCCAGTTATCAGCGGGGTGACAAAAACATTCAGTACTTC. Its protein is CASYQRGDKNIQYF. The V call is TRBV9, the J call TRBJ2-4; 7 nucleotides match TRBD2. The germline V gene has CDR1 SGDLS and CDR2 YYNGEE. V trimming: 8 bases; J trimming: 3 bases; junction bases outside the gene matches: 8. The CDR3 runs to 14 residues.